Below are 30 T cell receptor beta chains sequenced from a single sample in a study of shared T cell receptors in the human thymus. Clones were read by immunoSEQ multiplex PCR, and TCRdb kept only the in-frame ones, dropping some. Here the sample spans about 730,000 clones, around 85% being singletons. This sample also belongs to another study, concerning human thymus T cells.

The specimen was thymocytes. The receptor set was obtained from a girl under three years old with a congenital heart defect.

V is TRBV4-1 and J is TRBJ2-1; TRBD2 matches at 14 bases. The germline V gene encodes CDR1 MGHRA and CDR2 YSYEKL. Trimming cost V 3 bases and J 7 bases; bases outside gene matches: 8. The CDR3 is 17 amino acids. CDR3 loop: CASSHVTSGGDGNEQFF. The CDR3 nucleotides are TGCGCCAGCAGCCATGTGACTAGCGGGGGGGATGGTAATGAGCAGTTCTTC.

The rearrangement uses TRBV5-1 and TRBJ1-1, with 9 bases matching TRBD1. Trimming cost V 0 bases and J 4 bases; bases outside gene matches: 13. Germline loops: CDR1 SGHRS, CDR2 YFSETQ. The CDR3 runs to 18 residues. The CDR3 loop is CASSLGAFHRGRSTEAFF. The CDR3 bases are TGCGCCAGCAGCTTGGGGGCATTTCACAGGGGGCGAAGCACTGAAGCTTTCTTT.

The chain is built from TRBV6-5 and TRBJ1-6, with D perhaps TRBD1 (5 bases). The germline V gene encodes CDR1 MNHEY and CDR2 SVGAGI. The CDR3 contains 16 residues. V dropped 1 base and J dropped 7 bases, with 14 bases sitting between them. CDR3 residues: CASSYYMGLPNSPLHF. CDR3 coding DNA: TGTGCCAGCAGTTACTACATGGGGCTGCCAAATTCACCCCTCCACTTT.

The chain uses TRBV14 and TRBJ1-2, with unresolved D. CDR1 and CDR2 from the germline V gene are SGHDN and FVKESK. The CDR3 has 14 amino acids. Trimming shortened V by 3 bases and J by 3 bases, and 11 bases separated the two germline ends. CDR3 sequence (DNA): TGTGCCAGCAGCCACTGGCCGCGGGACTATGGCTACACCTTC. It translates to CASSHWPRDYGYTF.

The rearrangement uses TRBV4-1 and TRBJ1-2; a weak D match, TRBD1 (5 bases). CDR1 is MGHRA and CDR2 is YSYEKL in the germline V gene. Between the trimmed V and J ends, which lost 0 bases and 8 bases, there was a span of 10 bases. This CDR3 has 13 residues. In nucleotides, the CDR3 is TGCGCCAGCAGCCAAGATACGGGGGGAGGCTACACCTTC. It is translated as CASSQDTGGGYTF.

The count of this clone is one. Relative to the germline gene, one junction end is altered; a read error may explain this. This rearrangement joins TRBV13 to TRBJ2-2, with TRBD1 matching 9 bases. This CDR3 has 19 amino acids. The germline gives CDR1 PRHDT, CDR2 FYEKMQ (reference sequence). The CDR3: CVSSLTRDRDYQNTGELFF. The DNA for the CDR3 is TGTGTCAGCAGCCTCACCCGGGACAGGGACTATCAGAACACCGGGGAGCTGTTTTTT. Using reference TRBV13 and TRBJ2-2 for the parts outside the CDR3, the full variable domain is AAGVIQSPRHLIKEKRETATLKCYPIPRHDTVYWYQQGPGQDPQFLISFYEKMQSDKGSIPDRFSAQQFSDYHSELNMSSLELGDSALYFCVSSLTRDRDYQNTGELFFGEGSRLTVL.

The J gene is TRBJ1-3, the V gene TRBV28, with D hard to call. V lost 3 bases, J lost 0 bases, and 9 bases lay in between. This CDR3 has 15 residues. The germline V gene has CDR1 MDHEN and CDR2 SYDVKM. CDR3 protein: CASSLRRSSGNTIYF. CDR3 bases: TGTGCCAGCAGTTTGAGGAGGAGCTCTGGAAACACCATATATTTT.

The chain uses TRBV4-3 and TRBJ2-7; 10 bases line up with TRBD2. Unmatched junction bases numbered 10, after V lost 4 bases and J lost 1 base. CDR3 size: 17 residues. Germline-derived CDR1 and CDR2 are LGHNA and YSLEER. In DNA, the CDR3 is TGCGCCAGCAGCCCACTCGCCGAGCGGGGGGGATCCTACGAGCAGTACTTC. Translating gives CASSPLAERGGSYEQYF.

The chain links TRBV5-1 to TRBJ1-2; TRBD1 aligns across 8 bases. V lost 4 bases to trimming and J lost 4 bases; unmatched junction nucleotides: 12. Germline-derived CDR1 and CDR2 are SGHRS and YFSETQ. The CDR3 covers 16 residues. The CDR3 coding sequence is TGCGCCAGCAGCCTGCCAGGGGGCGGGAAGTTCTATGGCTACACCTTC. Translated, it gives CASSLPGGGKFYGYTF. The variable domain in full, completed from reference TRBV5-1 and TRBJ1-2, reads KAGVTQTPRYLIKTRGQQVTLSCSPISGHRSVSWYQQTPGQGLQFLFEYFSETQRNKGNFPGRFSGRQFSNSRSEMNVSTLELGDSALYLCASSLPGGGKFYGYTFGSGTRLTVV.

The chain employs TRBV14 and TRBJ2-5; 7 positions match TRBD2. V was pared by 8 bases and J by 3 bases, with 0 bases of the junction left unmatched. The CDR3 loop spans 11 amino acids. Germline V lookup: CDR1 SGHDN, CDR2 FVKESK. The CDR3 here is CASGGEETQYF. CDR3 nucleotides: TGTGCCAGCGGGGGGGAAGAGACCCAGTACTTC. Supplemented by reference TRBV14 and TRBJ2-5, the full variable domain reads EAGVTQFPSHSVIEKGQTVTLRCDPISGHDNLYWYRRVMGKEIKFLLHFVKESKQDESGMPNNRFLAERTGGTYSTLKVQPAELEDSGVYFCASGGEETQYFGPGTRLLVL.

The chain uses TRBV20-1 and TRBJ2-7; unclear D gene. Germline CDR1 DFQATT, CDR2 SNEGSKA (reference sequence). V was trimmed by 5 bases and J by 6 bases, leaving 11 bases between them. CDR3 length: 11 amino acids. The CDR3 DNA is TGCAGTGCTCCGCGCAGGCGCGAGCAGTACTTC. This codes for CSAPRRREQYF.

This rearrangement joins TRBV28 to TRBJ1-3; the D is unclear. CDR3 length: 13 amino acids. Germline V CDR1 and CDR2: MDHEN, SYDVKM. V lost 5 bases and J lost 4, with 9 bases in between. The CDR3 DNA is TGTGCCAGCAGTCTGATACAAGGAAACACCATATATTTT. Protein: CASSLIQGNTIYF.

The genes are TRBV27 and TRBJ1-2, with D possibly TRBD1 on 5 matching bases. The CDR3 is made up of 14 amino acids. The germline gives CDR1 MNHEY, CDR2 SMNVEV (reference sequence). V was clipped by 4 bases and J by 7 bases, with 16 bases between them. Here the CDR3 DNA reads TGTGCCAGCAGTTCCGCGGGAGGGGCGTTTGGCTACACCTTC. Translating gives CASSSAGGAFGYTF.

The chain carries TRBV7-4 and TRBJ2-1; D gene uncertain. There are 15 residues in the CDR3. The V gene lost 3 bases and the J gene lost 0 bases, with 9 bases spanning the gap. Germline loops: CDR1 SGHVT, CDR2 SQSDAQ. CDR3: CASSLSPSSYNEQFF. Here the CDR3 DNA reads TGTGCCAGCAGCTTGAGCCCTAGCTCCTACAATGAGCAGTTCTTC.

The rearrangement joins TRBV19 to TRBJ1-2, with 8 nucleotides matching TRBD1. This CDR3 is 13 amino acids long. The V segment lost 5 bases and the J segment 3 bases; nucleotides outside the gene matches: 2. CDR1 and CDR2 (germline): LNHDA, SQIVND (reference sequence). The CDR3 sequence: CASSETGDYGYTF. CDR3 bases: TGTGCCAGTAGTGAGACAGGGGACTATGGCTACACCTTC.

J is TRBJ1-6 and V is TRBV6-1; 7 bases map to TRBD1. The CDR3 length is 18 residues. In germline, CDR1 is MNHNS, CDR2 SASEGT. Trimming took 4 bases from V and 3 from J; bases not matched to a gene: 12. The CDR3 protein is CASSGPGQRMYYNSPLHF. The CDR3 DNA reads TGTGCCAGCAGTGGCCCGGGACAGCGGATGTACTATAATTCACCCCTCCACTTT.

This clone was picked up a small number of times. The J gene is TRBJ2-5, the V gene TRBV9, with D perhaps matching TRBD1 (5 bases). Germline assignment: CDR1 SGDLS and CDR2 YYNGEE. This CDR3 has 15 amino acids. Between the trimmed V and J ends, which lost 4 bases and 5 bases, there was a span of 18 bases. The chain's CDR3 is CASSYFWGHGETQYF. The CDR3 nucleotides read TGTGCCAGCAGCTATTTTTGGGGCCATGGGGAGACCCAGTACTTC. Looking up the rest from reference TRBV9 and TRBJ2-5 gives the full variable domain: DSGVTQTPKHLITATGQRVTLRCSPRSGDLSVYWYQQSLDQGLQFLIQYYNGEERAKGNILERFSAQQFPDLHSELNLSSLELGDSALYFCASSYFWGHGETQYFGPGTRLLVL.

The chain combines TRBV29-1 with TRBJ2-5; the match to TRBD2 covers 7 bases. This CDR3 region has 12 residues. CDR1 and CDR2 from the germline V gene are SQVTM and ANQGSEA. J lost 4 bases, V lost 3 bases, and 2 bases had no gene match. CDR3 protein: CSVETSRETQYF. CDR3 nucleotide sequence: TGCAGCGTTGAGACTAGCCGAGAGACCCAGTACTTC.

The J gene is TRBJ2-3, the V gene TRBV5-6; tentatively, D is TRBD1 (6 bases). Per germline, CDR1 SGHDT and CDR2 YYEEEE. V gave up 0 bases and J gave up 4 bases, with 6 bases separating them. The CDR3 extends over 13 amino acids. DNA for the CDR3: TGTGCCAGCAGCTTGGACAGGGCAGATACGCAGTATTTT. This translates into CASSLDRADTQYF.

V usage is TRBV6-5 and J usage is TRBJ1-3, with 8 bases identical to TRBD1. In germline, CDR1 is MNHEY, CDR2 SVGAGI. The CDR3 is 14 residues long. After removal of 8 bases from V and 0 bases from J, the junction contained 3 bases not matched to a gene. The CDR3 DNA is TGTGCCAGCTCAACAGGGGGCTCTGGAAACACCATATATTTT. Its translation: CASSTGGSGNTIYF.

The DNA for the CDR3 is TGTGCCAGCAGCCAAGATACCGAGGGATCGATGAACACCGGGGAGCTGTTTTTT. This sequence encodes CASSQDTEGSMNTGELFF. The chain carries TRBV14 and TRBJ2-2; maybe TRBD2 (5 bases). The germline CDR1 and CDR2 sequences are SGHDN and FVKESK. Trimming took off 0 bases at V and 1 base at J, with 15 bases between the two ends. This CDR3 has 18 amino acids.

This chain connects TRBV28 to TRBJ2-3, with D perhaps matching TRBD2 (5 bases). The V end was cut by 2 bases, the J end by 1 base, with 10 bases between. This CDR3 comprises 15 residues. Looked up from germline, CDR1 is MDHEN and CDR2 is SYDVKM. CDR3 nucleotides: TGTGCCAGCAGTTTAGGCGGGCGCCGCACAGATACGCAGTATTTT. Its translation: CASSLGGRRTDTQYF.

CDR3 bases: TGTGCCAGCAGTGATAGTGGCGACAGGGGGCGCGGGGTGAACACTGAAGCTTTCTTT. Its protein product is CASSDSGDRGRGVNTEAFF. The chain links TRBV6-1 to TRBJ1-1, with 10 bases matching TRBD1. Per germline, CDR1 MNHNS and CDR2 SASEGT. The V and J ends lost 3 bases and 0 bases, in that order; junction bases with no gene match: 13. CDR3 length: 19 amino acids.

The chain links TRBV18 to TRBJ2-1, with TRBD1 matching over 9 bases. This CDR3 contains 14 residues. Trimming cost V 6 bases and J 3 bases; bases outside gene matches: 3. The V gene's germline CDR1 is KGHSH and CDR2 LQKENI. The CDR3 region is CASSGTGCYNEQFF. As DNA, the CDR3 is TGTGCCAGCTCCGGGACAGGGTGCTACAATGAGCAGTTCTTC.

The V and J genes are TRBV7-2 and TRBJ1-2; 10 nucleotides line up with TRBD1. V lost 5 bases to trimming and J lost 5 bases; unmatched junction nucleotides: 8. The CDR3 has 15 residues. The germline V gene has CDR1 SGHTA and CDR2 FQGNSA. The CDR3 is CASSPEGTGVYGYTF. The CDR3 DNA reads as TGTGCCAGCAGCCCAGAGGGGACAGGGGTTTATGGCTACACCTTC. The variable domain in full, with the rest retrieved from reference TRBV7-2 and TRBJ1-2, is GAGVSQSPSNKVTEKGKDVELRCDPISGHTALYWYRQSLGQGLEFLIYFQGNSAPDKSGLPSDRFSAERTGGSVSTLTIQRTQQEDSAVYLCASSPEGTGVYGYTFGSGTRLTVV.

This chain connects TRBV29-1 to TRBJ1-1; TRBD1 might be the D (6 bases). The V end was cut by 4 bases, the J end by 11 bases, with 23 bases between. This CDR3 is 14 amino acids long. Germline V lookup: CDR1 SQVTM, CDR2 ANQGSEA. The CDR3 protein is CSVGPWVRGGSAFF. The CDR3 DNA reads TGCAGCGTTGGCCCTTGGGTGAGGGGGGGCTCGGCTTTCTTT. The complete variable domain, with remaining parts taken from reference TRBV29-1 and TRBJ1-1, reads SAVISQKPSRDICQRGTSLTIQCQVDSQVTMMFWYRQQPGQSLTLIATANQGSEATYESGFVIDKFPISRPNLTFSTLTVSNMSPEDSSIYLCSVGPWVRGGSAFFGQGTRLTVV.

V is TRBV11-2 and J is TRBJ2-7, with TRBD1 matching 8 bases. Germline CDR1 reads SGHAT; CDR2 reads FQNNGV. V trimming: 5 bases; J trimming: 6 bases; junction bases outside the gene matches: 12. The CDR3 extends over 15 amino acids. CDR3 in amino acids: CASSPGPGGTFEQYF. Here the CDR3 DNA reads TGTGCCAGCAGCCCAGGGCCAGGGGGCACCTTCGAGCAGTACTTC.

The chain uses TRBV7-9 and TRBJ2-3; the match to TRBD1 covers 10 bases. In germline, CDR1 is SEHNR, CDR2 FQNEAQ (reference sequence). The CDR3 is 16 amino acids. J lost 5 bases, V lost 5 bases, and 10 bases had no gene match. The DNA of the CDR3 is TGTGCCAGCAGCCCTCGCCTGGGACAGGGGAAAGATACGCAGTATTTT. This translates into CASSPRLGQGKDTQYF.

This clone was detected a few times. The genes are TRBV18 and TRBJ2-4, with 14 nucleotides matching TRBD2. With 3 bases clipped from V and 7 bases from J, the junction kept 8 bases outside the gene matches. CDR1 is KGHSH, CDR2 LQKENI, per germline. This CDR3 is built from 17 residues. This CDR3 is CASSPFGLAGGVNIQYF. The CDR3 DNA is TGTGCCAGCTCACCTTTTGGACTAGCGGGGGGCGTGAACATTCAGTACTTC.

V is TRBV14 and J is TRBJ1-1, with TRBD1 matching 7 bases. Trimming at V came to 4 bases and at J to 6 bases, leaving 5 bases not matched to a gene. Looked up from germline, CDR1 is SGHDN and CDR2 is FVKESK. The CDR3 has 13 residues. Written as DNA, the CDR3 is TGTGCCAGCAGCCCCCGGACAGGAGCTGAAGCTTTCTTT. Its translation: CASSPRTGAEAFF.